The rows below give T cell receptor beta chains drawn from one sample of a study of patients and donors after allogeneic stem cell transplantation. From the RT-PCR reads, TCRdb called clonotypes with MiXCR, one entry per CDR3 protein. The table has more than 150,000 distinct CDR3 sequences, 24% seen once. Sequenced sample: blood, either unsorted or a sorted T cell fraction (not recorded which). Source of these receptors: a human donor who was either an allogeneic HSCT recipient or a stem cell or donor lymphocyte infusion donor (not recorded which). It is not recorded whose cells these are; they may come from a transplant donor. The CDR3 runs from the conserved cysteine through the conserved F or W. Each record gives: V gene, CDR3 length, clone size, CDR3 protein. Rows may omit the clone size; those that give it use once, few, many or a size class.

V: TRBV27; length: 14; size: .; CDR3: CASSLTLSTDTQYF
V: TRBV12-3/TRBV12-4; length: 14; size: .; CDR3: CASTSSGGRAEAFF
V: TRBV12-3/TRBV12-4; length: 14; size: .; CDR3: CAIGGTGHTGELFF
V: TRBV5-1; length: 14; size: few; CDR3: CASVIWDIQETQYF
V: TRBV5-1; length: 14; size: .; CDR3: CASSLIGQEETQYF
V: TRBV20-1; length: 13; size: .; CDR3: CSAGQGYDQPQHF
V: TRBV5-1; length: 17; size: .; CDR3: CASSPVGTALRNSPLHF
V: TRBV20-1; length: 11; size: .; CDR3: CSAKGQGEAFF
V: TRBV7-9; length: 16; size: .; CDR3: CASSLDHGGFSNEQYF
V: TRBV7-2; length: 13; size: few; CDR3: CASSVARLETQYF
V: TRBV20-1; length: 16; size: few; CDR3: CSARPSGEVRTDTQYF
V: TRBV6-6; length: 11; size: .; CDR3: CASSQGETQYF
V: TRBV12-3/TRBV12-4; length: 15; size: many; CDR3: CASSLNRDGNQPQHF
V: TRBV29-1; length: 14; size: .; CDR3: CSARTGAYQETQYF
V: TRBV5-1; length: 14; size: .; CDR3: CASSYGGGDQPQHF
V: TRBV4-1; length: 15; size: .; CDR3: CASSQGPGLNEKLFF
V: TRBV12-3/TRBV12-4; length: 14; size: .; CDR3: CASSYVRESNEQFF
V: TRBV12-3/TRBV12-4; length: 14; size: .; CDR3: CASSFGLAHNEQFF
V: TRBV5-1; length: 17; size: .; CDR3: CASSPSPLSAAYNEQFF
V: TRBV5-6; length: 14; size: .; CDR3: CASSLVSSQETQYF
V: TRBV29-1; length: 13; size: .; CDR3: CSVPGQGFNEQFF
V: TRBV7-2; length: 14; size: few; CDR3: CASSWTGLGNTIYF
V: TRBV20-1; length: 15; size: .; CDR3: CSASSAGATNEKLFF
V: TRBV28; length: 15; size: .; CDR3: CASTKHPQGDYGYTF
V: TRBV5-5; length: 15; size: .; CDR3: CASSLSRFAASGYTF
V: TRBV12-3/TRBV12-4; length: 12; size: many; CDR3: CASSSPGPTVDF
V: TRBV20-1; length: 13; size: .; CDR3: CSASGALNTEAFF
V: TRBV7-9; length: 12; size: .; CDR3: CASSLTTNEQFF
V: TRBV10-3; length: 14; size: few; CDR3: CAISGTADNSPLHF
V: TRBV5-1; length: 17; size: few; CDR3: CASSLERTGVDTGELFF
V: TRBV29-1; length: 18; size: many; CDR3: CSVEETGTGGYSTDTQYF
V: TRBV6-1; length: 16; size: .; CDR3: CASSETEAAPNYGYTF
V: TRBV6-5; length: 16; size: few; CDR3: CASTLGSVGSYNEQFF